These 2 T cell receptor beta chains originate from one sample sequenced in a study of early T cells in non-severe SARS-CoV-2 infection. TCRdb ran MiXCR on the 5' RACE reads and lists one entry per CDR3 protein. Altogether 57,000 or so distinct CDR3 sequences are present, around 13% being singletons, with the ten largest covering about 5%. The source material was whole blood. The source is an adult who was a healthcare worker with PCR-confirmed SARS-CoV-2 infection or an uninfected control (not recorded which).

This clonotype has more than one count but fewer than ten. CDR3 region: CASSEPGDGPYEQYF. CDR3 in DNA: TGCGCCAGCAGTGAGCCGGGAGACGGTCCCTACGAGCAGTACTTC. This sequence joins TRBV10-2 and TRBJ2-7; D possibly corresponds to TRBD2 (6 bases). Trimming took 2 bases from V and 2 from J, leaving 13 bases between them. Looked up from germline, CDR1 is WSHSY and CDR2 is SAAADI. The CDR3 is 15 residues long.

This clonotype showed up many times. This chain uses TRBV30 with TRBJ2-1; D is undetermined. The CDR3 consists of 12 residues. Germline CDR1 is GTSNPN and CDR2 is SVGIG (reference sequence). Trimming pared 3 bases from V and 10 bases from J, leaving 13 bases between. In DNA, the CDR3 is TGTGCCTGGAGCCGCGGATCTGGCGAGCAGTTCTTC. Protein sequence: CAWSRGSGEQFF. The entire variable domain, with the rest obtained from reference TRBV30 and TRBJ2-1, is as follows: SQTIHQWPATLVQPVGSPLSLECTVEGTSNPNLYWYRQAAGRGLQLLFYSVGIGQISSEVPQNLSASRPQDRQFILSSKKLLLSDSGFYLCAWSRGSGEQFFGPGTRLTVL.